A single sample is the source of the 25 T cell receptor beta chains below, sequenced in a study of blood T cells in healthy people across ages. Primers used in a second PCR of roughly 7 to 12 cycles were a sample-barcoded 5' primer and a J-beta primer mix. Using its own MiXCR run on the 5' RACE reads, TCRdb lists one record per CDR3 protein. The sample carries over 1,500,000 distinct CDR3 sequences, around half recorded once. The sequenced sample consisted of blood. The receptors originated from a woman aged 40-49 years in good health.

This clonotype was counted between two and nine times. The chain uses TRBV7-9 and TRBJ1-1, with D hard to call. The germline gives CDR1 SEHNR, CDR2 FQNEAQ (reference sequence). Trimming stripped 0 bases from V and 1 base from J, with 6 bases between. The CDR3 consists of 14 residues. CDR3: CASSLAGKNTEAFF. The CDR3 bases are TGTGCCAGCAGCTTAGCCGGGAAGAACACTGAAGCTTTCTTT.

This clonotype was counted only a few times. CDR3 in DNA: TGTGCCAGCAGCTTAGTAGCGGGGGCCCACCAAGAGACCCAGTACTTC. This sequence encodes CASSLVAGAHQETQYF. The genes are TRBV11-2 and TRBJ2-5; 9 bases align to TRBD2. V trimming: 1 base; J trimming: 0 bases; junction bases outside the gene matches: 3. The CDR3 runs to 16 residues. The germline gives CDR1 SGHAT, CDR2 FQNNGV.

Here the CDR3 reads CASSLRGLATGTQYF. The CDR3 nucleotides are TGTGCCAGCAGTTTAAGGGGACTAGCAACGGGTACGCAGTATTTT. The chain employs TRBV12-3 or TRBV12-4 and TRBJ2-3, with 9 bases aligning to TRBD2. The CDR3 covers 15 residues. Unmatched junction bases numbered 8, after V lost 2 bases and J lost 8 bases.

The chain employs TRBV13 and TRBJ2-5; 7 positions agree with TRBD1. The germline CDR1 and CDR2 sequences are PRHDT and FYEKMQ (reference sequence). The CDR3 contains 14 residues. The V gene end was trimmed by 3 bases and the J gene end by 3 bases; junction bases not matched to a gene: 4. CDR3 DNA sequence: TGTGCCAGCAGCTTTGCAACAGGGGAAGAGACCCAGTACTTC. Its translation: CASSFATGEETQYF.

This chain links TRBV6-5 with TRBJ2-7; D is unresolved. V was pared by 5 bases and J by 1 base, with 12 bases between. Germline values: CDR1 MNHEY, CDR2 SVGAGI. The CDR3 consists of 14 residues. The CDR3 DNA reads TGTGCCAGCAGTCCAGAGAGCCTTTCCTACGAGCAGTACTTC. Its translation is CASSPESLSYEQYF.

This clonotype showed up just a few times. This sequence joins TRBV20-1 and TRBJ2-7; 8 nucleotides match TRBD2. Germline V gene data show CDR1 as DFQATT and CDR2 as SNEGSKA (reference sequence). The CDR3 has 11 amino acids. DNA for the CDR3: TGCAGCGCGGGACTAGCCTACGAGCAGTACTTC. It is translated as CSAGLAYEQYF.

CDR3 nucleotide sequence: TGTGCCAGCAGCTTATGCAGGGAGGCAAACATTCAGTACTTC. Protein product: CASSLCREANIQYF. The rearrangement uses TRBV7-2 and TRBJ2-4; D might be TRBD2 (6 bases). The CDR3 covers 14 residues. Germline CDR1 reads SGHTA; CDR2 reads FQGNSA. V gave up 2 bases and J gave up 6 bases, with 11 bases separating them.

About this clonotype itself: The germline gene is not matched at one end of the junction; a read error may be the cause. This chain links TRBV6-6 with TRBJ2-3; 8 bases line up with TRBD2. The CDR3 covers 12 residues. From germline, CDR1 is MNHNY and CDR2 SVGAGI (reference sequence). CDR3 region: CTSRPGGDTQYF. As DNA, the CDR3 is TGTACCAGCAGACCGGGGGGGGATACGCAGTATTTT.

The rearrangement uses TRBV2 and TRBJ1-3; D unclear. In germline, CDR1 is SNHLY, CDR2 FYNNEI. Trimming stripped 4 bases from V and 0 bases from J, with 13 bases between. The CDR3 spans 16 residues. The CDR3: CASSVKAGSSGNTIYF. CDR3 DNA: TGTGCCAGCAGTGTGAAGGCGGGAAGCTCTGGAAACACCATATATTTT.

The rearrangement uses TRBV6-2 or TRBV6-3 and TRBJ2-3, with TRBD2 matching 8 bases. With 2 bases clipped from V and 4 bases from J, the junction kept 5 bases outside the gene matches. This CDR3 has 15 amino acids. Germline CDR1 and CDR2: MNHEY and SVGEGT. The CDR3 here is CASSYNGRGADTQYF. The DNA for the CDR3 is TGTGCCAGCAGTTACAACGGGAGGGGTGCAGATACGCAGTATTTT.

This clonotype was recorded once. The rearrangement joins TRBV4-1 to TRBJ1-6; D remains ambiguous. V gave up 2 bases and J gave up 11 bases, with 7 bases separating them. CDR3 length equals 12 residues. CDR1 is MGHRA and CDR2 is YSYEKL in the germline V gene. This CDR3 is CASSQPVAPLHF. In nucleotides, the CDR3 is TGCGCCAGCAGCCAACCCGTTGCACCCCTCCACTTT.

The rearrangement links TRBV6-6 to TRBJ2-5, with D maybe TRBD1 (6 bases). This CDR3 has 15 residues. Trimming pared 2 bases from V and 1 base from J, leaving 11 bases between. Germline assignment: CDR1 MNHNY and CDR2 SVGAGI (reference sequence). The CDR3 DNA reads TGTGCCAGCAGTTACCCGGACAGATTCCAAGAGACCCAGTACTTC. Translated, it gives CASSYPDRFQETQYF.

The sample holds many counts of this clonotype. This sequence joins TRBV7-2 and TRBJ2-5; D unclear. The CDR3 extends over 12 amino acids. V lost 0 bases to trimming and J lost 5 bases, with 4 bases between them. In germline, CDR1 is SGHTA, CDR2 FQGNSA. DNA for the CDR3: TGTGCCAGCAGCTTAGCTCGGGAGACCCAGTACTTC. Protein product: CASSLARETQYF. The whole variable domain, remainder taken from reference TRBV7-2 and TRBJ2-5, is GAGVSQSPSNKVTEKGKDVELRCDPISGHTALYWYRQSLGQGLEFLIYFQGNSAPDKSGLPSDRFSAERTGGSVSTLTIQRTQQEDSAVYLCASSLARETQYFGPGTRLLVL.

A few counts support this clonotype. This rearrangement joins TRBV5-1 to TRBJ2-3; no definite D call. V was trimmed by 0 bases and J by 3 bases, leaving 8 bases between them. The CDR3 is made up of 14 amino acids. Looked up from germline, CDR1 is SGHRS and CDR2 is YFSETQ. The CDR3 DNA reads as TGCGCCAGCAGCTTGGAGGACGGGACAGATACGCAGTATTTT. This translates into CASSLEDGTDTQYF.

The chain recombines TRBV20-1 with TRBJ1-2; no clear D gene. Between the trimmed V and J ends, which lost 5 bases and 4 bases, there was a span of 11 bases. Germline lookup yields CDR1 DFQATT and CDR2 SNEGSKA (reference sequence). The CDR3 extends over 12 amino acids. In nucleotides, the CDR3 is TGCAGTGCTGCAAGACCCTCCTATGGCTACACCTTC. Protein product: CSAARPSYGYTF.

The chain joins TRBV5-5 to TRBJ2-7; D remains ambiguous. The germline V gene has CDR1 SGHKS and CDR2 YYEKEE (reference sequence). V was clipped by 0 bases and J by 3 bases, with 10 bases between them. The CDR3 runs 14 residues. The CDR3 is CASSLAKERYEQYF. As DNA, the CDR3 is TGTGCCAGCAGCTTGGCTAAGGAGCGCTACGAGCAGTACTTC.

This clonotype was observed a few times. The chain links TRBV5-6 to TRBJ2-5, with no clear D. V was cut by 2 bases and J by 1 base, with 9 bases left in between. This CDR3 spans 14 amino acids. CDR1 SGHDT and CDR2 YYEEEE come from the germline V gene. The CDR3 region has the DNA TGTGCCAGCAGCTTCGGCATGGGCCAAGAGACCCAGTACTTC. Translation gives CASSFGMGQETQYF.

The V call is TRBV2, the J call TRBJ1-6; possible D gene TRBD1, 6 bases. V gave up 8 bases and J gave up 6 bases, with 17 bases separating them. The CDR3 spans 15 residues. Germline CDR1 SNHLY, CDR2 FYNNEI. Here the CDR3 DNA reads TGTGCCAGCTCAGAGGGGGGCGCCATTAATTCACCCCTCCACTTT. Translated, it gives CASSEGGAINSPLHF.

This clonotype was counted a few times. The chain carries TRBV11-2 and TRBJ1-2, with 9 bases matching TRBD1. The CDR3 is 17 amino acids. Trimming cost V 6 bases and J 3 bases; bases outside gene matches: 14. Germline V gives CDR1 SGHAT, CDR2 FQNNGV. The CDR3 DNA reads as TGTGCCAGCAGTACCTGGACAGGGGCGAAACTAGACTATGGCTACACCTTC. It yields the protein CASSTWTGAKLDYGYTF.

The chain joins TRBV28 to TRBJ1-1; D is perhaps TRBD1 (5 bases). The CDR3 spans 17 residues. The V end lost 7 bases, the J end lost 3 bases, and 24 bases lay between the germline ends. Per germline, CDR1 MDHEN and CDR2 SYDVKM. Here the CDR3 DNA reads TGTGCCAGCACCTCACCGACTATTTTCGGGGGGGACACTGAAGCTTTCTTT. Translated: CASTSPTIFGGDTEAFF.

The CDR3 sequence: CASSEQQGLGQETQYF. CDR3 DNA sequence: TGTGCCAGCAGCGAGCAACAGGGGTTGGGTCAAGAGACCCAGTACTTC. The rearrangement joins TRBV7-6 to TRBJ2-5; 7 nucleotides agree with TRBD1. This CDR3 is 16 amino acids long. The trim removed 5 bases at V and 2 bases at J, leaving 11 bases unmatched. The germline CDR1 and CDR2 sequences are SGHVS and FNYEAQ. Together with reference TRBV7-6 and TRBJ2-5, the CDR3 gives the full variable domain: GAGVSQSPRYKVTKRGQDVALRCDPISGHVSLYWYRQALGQGPEFLTYFNYEAQQDKSGLPNDRFSAERPEGSISTLTIQRTEQRDSAMYRCASSEQQGLGQETQYFGPGTRLLVL.

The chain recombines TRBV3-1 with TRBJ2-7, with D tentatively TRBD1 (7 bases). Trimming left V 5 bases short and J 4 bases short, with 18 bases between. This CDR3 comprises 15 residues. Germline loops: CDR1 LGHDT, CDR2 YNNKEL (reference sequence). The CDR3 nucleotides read TGTGCCAGCAGCGCCCGAGGAGGGGGCAGTTACGAGCAGTACTTC. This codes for CASSARGGGSYEQYF.

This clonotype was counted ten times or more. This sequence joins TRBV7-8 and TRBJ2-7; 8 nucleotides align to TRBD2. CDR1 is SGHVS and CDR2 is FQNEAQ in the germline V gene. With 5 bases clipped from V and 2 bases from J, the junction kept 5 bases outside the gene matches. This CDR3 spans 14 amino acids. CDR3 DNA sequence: TGTGCCAGCAGCGTTCGGCGGGAGGCCTACGAGCAGTACTTC. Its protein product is CASSVRREAYEQYF.

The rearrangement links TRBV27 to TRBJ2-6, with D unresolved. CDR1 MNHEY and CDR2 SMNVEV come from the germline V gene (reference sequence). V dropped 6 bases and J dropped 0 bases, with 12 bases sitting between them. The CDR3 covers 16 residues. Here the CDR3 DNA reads TGTGCCAGCAGCTTGCTACCCCTCTCTGGGGCCAACGTCCTGACTTTC. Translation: CASSLLPLSGANVLTF. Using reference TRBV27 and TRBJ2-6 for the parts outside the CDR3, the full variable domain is EAQVTQNPRYLITVTGKKLTVTCSQNMNHEYMSWYRQDPGLGLRQIYYSMNVEVTDKGDVPEGYKVSRKEKRNFPLILESPSPNQTSLYFCASSLLPLSGANVLTFGAGSRLTVL.

The CDR3 sequence: CASSLVAGVSKNIQYF. The CDR3 bases are TGTGCCAGCAGCTTAGTAGCAGGGGTGTCCAAAAACATTCAGTACTTC. The genes are TRBV7-8 and TRBJ2-4, with D possibly being TRBD1 (6 bases). The CDR3 is made up of 16 amino acids. Trimming took off 1 base at V and 2 bases at J, with 12 bases between the two ends. Germline V CDR1 and CDR2: SGHVS, FQNEAQ.